This TCR beta chain was sequenced during a study of CDR3 diversity in severe acne. The trim removed 3 bases at V and 5 bases at J, leaving 9 bases unmatched. The CDR3 is 16 residues long. Per the germline V gene, CDR1 is SGHRS and CDR2 is YFSETQ. In this sample, this clonotype turned up a few times. TCRdb re-called the PCR reads with MiXCR, one entry per CDR3 protein. The sample includes around 94,000 distinct CDR3 sequences, 45% to 60% of them seen just once. This chain links TRBV5-1 with TRBJ2-3; 10 bases fit TRBD1. The material sequenced was blood. This receptor was taken from a male donor with acne. As DNA, the CDR3 is TGCGCCAGCAGCTCCACGGGACAGGGGAGAATAGATACGCAGTATTTT. Translated, it gives CASSSTGQGRIDTQYF.